Following are 15 T cell receptor beta chains from one sample sequenced in a study of blood T cell repertoires in COVID-19. Profiled with immunoSEQ multiplex PCR; TCRdb holds only in-frame clones, not every one. This table has hundreds of thousands of clones, around nine tenths appearing once. The material sequenced was PBMCs or T cells enriched from blood (not recorded which). Receptor source: a woman younger than 45 who had recovered from COVID-19.

CDR3 in DNA: TGTGCCAGCAGGCCTAGCGGGCAAGAGACCCAGTACTTC. It codes for CASRPSGQETQYF. V usage is TRBV6-5 and J usage is TRBJ2-5; 8 nucleotides agree with TRBD2. Trimming removed 6 bases from V and 2 bases from J; junction bases left unmatched: 2. Germline values: CDR1 MNHEY, CDR2 SVGAGI. This CDR3 has 13 amino acids.

Points on this clone: The junction does not match germline at one end; this may be a read error. CDR3 DNA sequence: TGTGCCAGCAGCATGGACAGGTCGTGGATCTTC. Residues: CASSMDRSWIF. The genes are TRBV6-2 or TRBV6-3 and TRBJ2-1, with 7 bases aligning to TRBD1. The germline CDR1 and CDR2 sequences are MNHEY and SVGEGT. The CDR3 sequence is 11 residues long.

A single count supports this clone. The CDR3 DNA reads TGTGCCAGCAGCCCCGGGGGGCCAATGGATGAGCAGTTCTTC. Protein product: CASSPGGPMDEQFF. The chain has TRBV5-4 and TRBJ2-1; a weak D match, TRBD2 (7 bases). This CDR3 contains 14 residues. V was clipped by 4 bases and J by 8 bases, with 16 bases between them. Germline V gene lookup returns CDR1 SGHNT and CDR2 YYREEE (reference sequence).

The chain combines TRBV9 with TRBJ2-7; 8 bases map to TRBD1. This CDR3 contains 15 residues. Looked up from germline, CDR1 is SGDLS and CDR2 is YYNGEE. After removal of 0 bases from V and 6 bases from J, the junction contained 8 bases not matched to a gene. DNA of the CDR3: TGTGCCAGCAGCGTAGGCGGACAGGGCGGTTCCGAGCAGTACTTC. Translating it yields CASSVGGQGGSEQYF.

The chain links TRBV11-3 to TRBJ1-6; D is perhaps TRBD1 (6 bases). Per germline, CDR1 SGHNT and CDR2 YENEEA. This CDR3 has 16 residues. Trimming took off 5 bases at V and 4 bases at J, with 15 bases between the two ends. The DNA of the CDR3 is TGTGCCAGCAGCCCCAGGGGTCGGGGTTATAATTCACCCCTCCACTTT. Encoded protein: CASSPRGRGYNSPLHF.

The CDR3 is CASSFRTGGAANEKLFF. CDR3 sequence (DNA): TGTGCCAGCAGCTTTAGGACAGGGGGCGCAGCTAATGAAAAACTGTTTTTT. The genes are TRBV7-9 and TRBJ1-4; 11 bases are shared with TRBD1. Germline V gene sequence: CDR1 SEHNR, CDR2 FQNEAQ (reference sequence). This CDR3 has 17 residues. V was pared by 3 bases and J by 3 bases, with 6 bases of the junction left unmatched.

The chain employs TRBV18 and TRBJ2-7; D gene ambiguous. There are 13 residues in the CDR3. Germline CDR1 and CDR2: KGHSH and LQKENI. V dropped 0 bases and J dropped 6 bases, with 9 bases sitting between them. DNA for the CDR3: TGTGCCAGCTCACCACCTCCCGGCGGCGAGCAGTACTTC. Translated: CASSPPPGGEQYF.

The V gene is TRBV5-5, the J gene TRBJ2-7; D remains ambiguous. The CDR3 runs 14 residues. The V end lost 3 bases, the J end lost 3 bases, and 13 bases lay between the germline ends. CDR1 and CDR2 from the germline V gene are SGHKS and YYEKEE (reference sequence). The chain's CDR3 is CASSSFGSGYEQYF. DNA for the CDR3: TGTGCCAGCAGCTCTTTCGGTTCGGGCTACGAGCAGTACTTC. The full variable domain, completed using reference TRBV5-5 and TRBJ2-7, is DAGVTQSPTHLIKTRGQQVTLRCSPISGHKSVSWYQQVLGQGPQFIFQYYEKEERGRGNFPDRFSARQFPNYSSELNVNALLLGDSALYLCASSSFGSGYEQYFGPGTRLTVT.

This chain connects TRBV9 to TRBJ2-1, with 8 bases lining up with TRBD2. The CDR3 extends over 16 amino acids. J gave up 1 base and V 4 bases, and 7 bases lay outside the gene matches. Germline V lookup: CDR1 SGDLS, CDR2 YYNGEE. The CDR3 coding sequence is TGTGCCAGCAGCATACATACTAGCGGTTCCTACAATGAGCAGTTCTTC. Translating it yields CASSIHTSGSYNEQFF.

This clone was seen just once. The gene calls are TRBV7-9 and TRBJ2-1, with D hard to call. This CDR3 spans 14 amino acids. Trimming took 5 bases from V and 0 from J, leaving 8 bases between them. The germline V gene has CDR1 SEHNR and CDR2 FQNEAQ (reference sequence). The CDR3 loop is CASSKQSSYNEQFF. The CDR3 region has the DNA TGTGCCAGCAGCAAACAGAGCTCCTACAATGAGCAGTTCTTC.

J is TRBJ1-3 and V is TRBV12-5, with 7 bases lining up with TRBD1. The J segment lost 9 bases and the V segment lost 2 bases, leaving 13 bases of the junction unmatched. CDR3 length: 16 amino acids. In germline, CDR1 is LGHNT, CDR2 FRNRAP. The CDR3 reads CASGLLRTDRVSTIYF. CDR3 nucleotides: TGTGCTAGTGGTTTGTTGAGGACTGACAGGGTTAGCACCATATATTTT.

This rearrangement joins TRBV18 to TRBJ1-3, with D perhaps matching TRBD1 (5 bases). The CDR3 runs to 18 residues. Trimming took off 3 bases at V and 0 bases at J, with 18 bases between the two ends. CDR1 and CDR2 from the germline V gene are KGHSH and LQKENI. CDR3 nucleotide sequence: TGTGCCAGCTCACCCCTCGGGGGTCCCACACGCTCTGGAAACACCATATATTTT. Translated: CASSPLGGPTRSGNTIYF.

The J gene is TRBJ2-5, the V gene TRBV7-2; 11 bases agree with TRBD1. The CDR3 covers 17 residues. Germline lookup yields CDR1 SGHTA and CDR2 FQGNSA. Trimming took 0 bases from V and 5 from J; bases not matched to a gene: 8. This CDR3 reads CASSLAFRTGGFETQYF. In DNA, the CDR3 is TGTGCCAGCAGCTTAGCCTTTCGGACAGGGGGCTTTGAGACCCAGTACTTC.

The chain couples TRBV28 to TRBJ2-1, with 10 nucleotides matching TRBD2. Germline loops: CDR1 MDHEN, CDR2 SYDVKM. CDR3 size: 13 residues. The V and J ends lost 8 bases and 6 bases, in that order; junction bases with no gene match: 4. The CDR3 sequence is CASRLAGTNEQFF. The CDR3 DNA reads TGTGCCAGCCGACTAGCGGGCACCAATGAGCAGTTCTTC.

Only one count was recorded for this clone. The chain joins TRBV5-5 to TRBJ1-5, with TRBD1 matching over 7 bases. V trimming: 3 bases; J trimming: 4 bases; junction bases outside the gene matches: 7. The CDR3 is 15 amino acids. From germline, CDR1 is SGHKS and CDR2 YYEKEE (reference sequence). This CDR3 is CASSWSGTENQPQHF. CDR3 bases: TGTGCCAGCAGCTGGTCCGGGACAGAGAATCAGCCCCAGCATTTT.